This record concerns one TCR beta chain sequence. These data belong to a study of blood T cell repertoires in COVID-19. Study context: Samples representing acute and convalescent COVID-19 were sourced from the United States, Italy and Spain. Sample material is recorded as cDNA or gDNA derived from T cells, B-cell-depleted T cells, or PBMCs.

How the authors handled the data: Reference gene primers were amplified, and this amplification served to estimate nucleated cell counts. Generated by immunoSEQ multiplex PCR, the TCRdb table keeps only in-frame clones and is missing some. V and J calls and clone size are as listed in that table; D and trimming were resolved from the DNA. Of over 200,000 clones listed, 70% to 90% are singletons. Germline CDR1 LNHDA, CDR2 SQIVND (reference sequence). The CDR3 covers 15 residues. V was pared by 2 bases and J by 2 bases, with 7 bases between. Sequencing was performed on peripheral blood. This TCR came from a woman in her 40s with acute or convalescent COVID-19. V is TRBV19 and J is TRBJ1-6; tentatively, D is TRBD1 (5 bases). DNA of the CDR3: TGTGCCAGTAGTATACAGGGAACCTATAATTCACCCCTCCACTTT. Protein sequence: CASSIQGTYNSPLHF.